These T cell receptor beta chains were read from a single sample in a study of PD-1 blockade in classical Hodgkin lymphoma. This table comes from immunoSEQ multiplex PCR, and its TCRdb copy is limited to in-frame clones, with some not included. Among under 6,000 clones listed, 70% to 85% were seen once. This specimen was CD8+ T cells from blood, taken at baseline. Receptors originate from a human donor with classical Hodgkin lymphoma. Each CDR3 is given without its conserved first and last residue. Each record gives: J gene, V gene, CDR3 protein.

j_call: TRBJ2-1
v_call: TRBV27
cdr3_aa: ASRDLTNLYNEQF

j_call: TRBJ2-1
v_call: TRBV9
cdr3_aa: ASSASGTGYNEQF

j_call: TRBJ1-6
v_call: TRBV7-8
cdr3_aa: ASSLAIRLSSYNSPLH

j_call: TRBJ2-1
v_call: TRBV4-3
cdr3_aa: ASSLRTSGGPGNEQF

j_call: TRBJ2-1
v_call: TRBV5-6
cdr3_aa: ASSLGDRHSYNEQF

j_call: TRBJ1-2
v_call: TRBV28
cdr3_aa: ASNAAGQGANGYT

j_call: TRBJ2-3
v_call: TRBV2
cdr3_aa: ASSERGGTDTQY

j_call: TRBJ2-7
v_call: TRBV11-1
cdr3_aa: ASSWAASLGGYEQY

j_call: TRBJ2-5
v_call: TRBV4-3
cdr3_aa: ASSQTGAMETQY

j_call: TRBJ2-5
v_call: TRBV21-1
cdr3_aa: ASSWDIDRETQY

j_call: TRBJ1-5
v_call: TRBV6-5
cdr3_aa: ASRGQSNQPQH

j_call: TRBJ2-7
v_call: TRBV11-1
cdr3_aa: ASSKVGSYEQY

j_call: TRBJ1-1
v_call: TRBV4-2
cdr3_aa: ASSPYRDTEAF

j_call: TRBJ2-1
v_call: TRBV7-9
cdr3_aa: ASSFSGGDYNEQF

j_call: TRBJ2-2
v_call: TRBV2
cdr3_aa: ASMGTGTAGELF

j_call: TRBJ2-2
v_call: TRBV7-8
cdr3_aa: ASSQTGGYTGELF

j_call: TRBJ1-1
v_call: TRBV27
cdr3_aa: ASSLTGQGNTEAF

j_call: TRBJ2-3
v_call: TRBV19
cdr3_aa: ASSTPTGNLTDTQY

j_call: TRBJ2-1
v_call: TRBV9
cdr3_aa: ASSVNPGQPTSYNEQF

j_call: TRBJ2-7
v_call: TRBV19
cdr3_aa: ASSRGRGNEQY

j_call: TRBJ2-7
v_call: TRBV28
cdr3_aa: ASSLSSRETYEQY

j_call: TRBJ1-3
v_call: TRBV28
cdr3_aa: ASSLTAASGNTIY

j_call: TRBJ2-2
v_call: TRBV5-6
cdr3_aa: ASSYTGVYGAGELF

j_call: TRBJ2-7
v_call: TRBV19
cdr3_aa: ASSITGTAYEQY

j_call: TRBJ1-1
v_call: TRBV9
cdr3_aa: ASSVGTGAEAF

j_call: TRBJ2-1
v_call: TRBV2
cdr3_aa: AIPSGTDNNEQF

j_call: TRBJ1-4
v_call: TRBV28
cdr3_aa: ASSFRAGRVNEKLF

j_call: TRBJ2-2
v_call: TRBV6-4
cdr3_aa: ASSEGTGSGELF

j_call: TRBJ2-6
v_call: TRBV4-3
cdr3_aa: ASSPGGVWNVLT

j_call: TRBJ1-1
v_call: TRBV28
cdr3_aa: ASSFQGGRDEAF

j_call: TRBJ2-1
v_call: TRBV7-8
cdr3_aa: ASSLEAKGQF

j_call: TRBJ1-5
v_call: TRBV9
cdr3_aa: ASSAQDRGTDQPQH

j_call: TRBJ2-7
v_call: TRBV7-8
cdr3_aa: ASSSLPGLGEQY

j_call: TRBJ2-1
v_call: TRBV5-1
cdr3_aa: ASSPGNPRAGQF

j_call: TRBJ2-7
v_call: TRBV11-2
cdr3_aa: ASSLKEQY

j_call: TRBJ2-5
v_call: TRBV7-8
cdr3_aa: ASSPYGAQETQY

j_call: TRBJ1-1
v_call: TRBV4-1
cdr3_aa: ASSQDLGGLWTEAF

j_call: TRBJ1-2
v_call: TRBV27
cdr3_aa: ASGKTGTNYGYT

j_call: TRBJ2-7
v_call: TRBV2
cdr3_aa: ASIGVQGVYEQY

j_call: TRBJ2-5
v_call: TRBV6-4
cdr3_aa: ASSPSGEQETQY

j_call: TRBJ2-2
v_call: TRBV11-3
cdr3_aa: ASSLRGGPGELF

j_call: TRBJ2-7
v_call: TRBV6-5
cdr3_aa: ASSRRQGAYEQY

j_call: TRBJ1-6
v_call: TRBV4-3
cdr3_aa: ASSQVWGGSSPLH

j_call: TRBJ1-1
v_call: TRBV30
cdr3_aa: AWTRGGTEAF

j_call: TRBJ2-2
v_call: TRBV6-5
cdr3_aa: ASSLGGNTGELF

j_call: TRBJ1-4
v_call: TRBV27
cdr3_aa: ASSPWTDEKLF

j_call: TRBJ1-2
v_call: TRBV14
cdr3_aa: ASSQDGWVSYT

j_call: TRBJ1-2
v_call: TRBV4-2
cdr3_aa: ASSQEGSWGGERNGYT

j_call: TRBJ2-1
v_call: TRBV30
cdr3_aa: AWSVQFNEQF

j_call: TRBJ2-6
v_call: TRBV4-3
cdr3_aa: ASSPHAGAGANVLT

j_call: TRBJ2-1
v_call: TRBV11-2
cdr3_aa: ASSFRRDRAYNEQF

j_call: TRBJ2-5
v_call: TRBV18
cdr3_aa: ASSPGQETQY

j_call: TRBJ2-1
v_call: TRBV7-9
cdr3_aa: ASSSTGPDFNEQF

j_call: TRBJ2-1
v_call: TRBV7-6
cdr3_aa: ASSLGNSAGIIEQF

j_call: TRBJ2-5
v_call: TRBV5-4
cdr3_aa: ASSLGIQQGLGETQY

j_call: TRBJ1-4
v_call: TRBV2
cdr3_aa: ASSEGGSDYGVGKLF

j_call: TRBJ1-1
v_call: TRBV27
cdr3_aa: ASSPRDNTEAF

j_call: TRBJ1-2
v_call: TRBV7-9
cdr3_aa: ASRSGQAEGGKET

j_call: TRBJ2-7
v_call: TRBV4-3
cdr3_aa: ASSQEPLFPYEQY

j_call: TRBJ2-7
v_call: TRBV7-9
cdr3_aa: ASSGTGGSNEQY